This T cell receptor beta chain was retrieved from a study of cytomegalovirus exposure and HLA in healthy donors. As for the study in general: Of fewer than 450 genotyped donors, around 76% clustered with self-reported Caucasian donors. Overall study results and limits: Previously analyzed data showed that most TCR beta V segments were productive at a frequency of about 90% or about 30%. Among TCR beta chains of equal frequency, HLA-associated ones were more clonally expanded in a later analysis.

Notes on this clone: Antigen unknown.

Germline V gene data show CDR1 as SGHDT and CDR2 as YYEEEE. Trimming cost V 3 bases and J 4 bases; bases outside gene matches: 0. The CDR3 contains 13 residues. The PCR had 60 Vbeta and 13 Jbeta primers. Sequencing was performed with immunoSEQ multiplex PCR; in TCRdb, only in-frame clones are kept and a portion is missing. The table includes hundreds of thousands of clones, roughly four fifths detected once. This receptor was taken from a girl aged 2 to 10 in good health and CMV-seronegative. Material for sequencing was PBMCs. V is TRBV5-6 and J is TRBJ2-2; 7 bases are shared with TRBD2. CDR3 bases: TGTGCCAGCAGCTCGGGGGGCACCGGGGAGCTGTTTTTT. It yields the protein CASSSGGTGELFF.